These 27 T cell receptor beta chains originate from one sample sequenced in a study of blood T cell repertoires in COVID-19 (dated by TCRdb to the early 2020s). Library method: the immunoSEQ multiplex PCR assay. TCRdb carries this immuneACCESS record with in-frame sequences only. Its versions omit some clonotypes, under half of them owing to an unresolved V gene in the studies checked, with the rest unexplained. The sample table contains fewer than 250,000 clones; only one count was recorded for 83% of them. Of the sample, more than 5.5% is held by the ten largest clones. The sequencing input was peripheral blood. Receptors originate from a human donor in a cohort sampled during active COVID-19.

The chain combines TRBV6-6 with TRBJ1-5, with D unclear. The V gene lost 2 bases and the J gene lost 3 bases, with 5 bases spanning the gap. The CDR3 extends over 13 amino acids. Germline V gene sequence: CDR1 MNHNY, CDR2 SVGAGI (reference sequence). The CDR3 region is CASSYLYNQPQHF. The CDR3, as DNA: TGTGCCAGCAGTTACCTGTACAATCAGCCCCAGCATTTT.

This chain joins TRBV9 and TRBJ2-3; 9 bases fit TRBD2. This CDR3 has 16 residues. Per the germline V gene, CDR1 is SGDLS and CDR2 is YYNGEE. The junction had 4 bases not matched to a gene; V was cut back by 0 bases and J by 2 bases. The CDR3 protein is CASSVGASGATDTQYF. The DNA for the CDR3 is TGTGCCAGCAGCGTAGGGGCTAGCGGGGCCACAGATACGCAGTATTTT.

In its sample, this clone was seen once. The chain uses TRBV12-3 or TRBV12-4 and TRBJ1-1; TRBD1 might be the D (6 bases). Between the trimmed V and J ends, which lost 6 bases and 6 bases, there was a span of 14 bases. CDR3 length: 13 residues. The CDR3 sequence: CASSLGQYSEAFF. The DNA of the CDR3 is TGTGCCAGCAGCCTCGGACAGTATTCTGAAGCTTTCTTT.

The chain has TRBV19 and TRBJ2-3; 9 bases are shared with TRBD1. V was clipped by 10 bases and J by 3 bases; unmatched bases: 11. Germline V gives CDR1 LNHDA, CDR2 SQIVND (reference sequence). The CDR3 is made up of 15 amino acids. This CDR3 is CATSQPTGGTDTQYF. The CDR3 DNA reads TGTGCCACATCCCAGCCGACAGGGGGAACAGATACGCAGTATTTT.

This clone was counted once. V usage is TRBV19 and J usage is TRBJ2-7; 7 nucleotides line up with TRBD1. Germline values: CDR1 LNHDA, CDR2 SQIVND (reference sequence). The J segment lost 5 bases and the V segment lost 6 bases, leaving 13 bases of the junction unmatched. This CDR3 has 15 residues. The CDR3 bases are TGTGCCAGTAGCCTTAGGGGGCCCCCGGGGAACGAGCAGTACTTC. This gives the protein CASSLRGPPGNEQYF.

This sequence joins TRBV14 and TRBJ1-1; perhaps TRBD1 as D (5 bases). The V gene's germline CDR1 is SGHDN and CDR2 FVKESK. The ends were cut back, 4 bases at V and 4 bases at J, with 13 bases in the middle. The CDR3 has 14 residues. The CDR3 region is CASSLGGGSTEAFF. As DNA, the CDR3 is TGTGCCAGCAGCCTCGGCGGGGGTAGCACTGAAGCTTTCTTT.

The rearrangement links TRBV7-8 to TRBJ2-5, with 8 nucleotides matching TRBD2. This CDR3 is 15 amino acids long. The V and J ends lost 7 bases and 5 bases, in that order; junction bases with no gene match: 12. Germline CDR1 reads SGHVS; CDR2 reads FQNEAQ. The CDR3 is CASTELAEPSETQYF. CDR3 in DNA: TGTGCCAGCACCGAACTAGCGGAGCCATCGGAGACCCAGTACTTC.

This chain joins TRBV7-9 and TRBJ2-1; 7 nucleotides line up with TRBD2. Trimming took 1 base from V and 6 from J; bases not matched to a gene: 6. The CDR3 runs 15 residues. Looked up from germline, CDR1 is SEHNR and CDR2 is FQNEAQ (reference sequence). CDR3 bases: TGTGCCAGCAGCTTAGGGGGGAGGGAGTCCAATGAGCAGTTCTTC. This codes for CASSLGGRESNEQFF.

This chain uses TRBV16 with TRBJ2-3; 8 positions match TRBD1. Germline V gene sequence: CDR1 KGHSY, CDR2 FQNENV. This CDR3 has 17 residues. V trimming: 3 bases; J trimming: 3 bases; junction bases outside the gene matches: 11. CDR3 bases: TGTGCCAGCAGCCACTACTTCGACAGGGGTAAGACAGATACGCAGTATTTT. Protein product: CASSHYFDRGKTDTQYF.

V gene TRBV11-1 combines with J gene TRBJ1-1; D is unresolved. Germline CDR1 and CDR2: SGHAT and FQDESV (reference sequence). Trimming took 4 bases from V and 0 from J, leaving 12 bases between them. This CDR3 contains 15 residues. The CDR3 sequence is CASSYRGSMNTEAFF. The CDR3 DNA sequence: TGTGCCAGCAGCTATCGGGGTTCGATGAACACTGAAGCTTTCTTT.

The chain joins TRBV24-1 to TRBJ2-3; D is uncertain. Trimming pared 4 bases from V and 6 bases from J, leaving 16 bases between. Germline lookup yields CDR1 KGHDR and CDR2 SFDVKD. This CDR3 region has 15 residues. The CDR3 loop is CATSDSAQSRDTQYF. CDR3 nucleotides: TGTGCCACCAGTGACTCTGCCCAATCGCGGGATACGCAGTATTTT.

The V gene is TRBV5-1, the J gene TRBJ2-7, with 8 nucleotides matching TRBD1. Germline V CDR1 and CDR2: SGHRS, YFSETQ. The CDR3 is made up of 13 amino acids. With 4 bases clipped from V and 5 bases from J, the junction kept 5 bases outside the gene matches. CDR3 sequence: CASSIGQGNEQYF. The CDR3 nucleotides read TGCGCCAGCAGCATAGGACAGGGAAACGAGCAGTACTTC.

The rearrangement links TRBV2 to TRBJ2-5, with 10 positions matching TRBD2. The J segment lost 3 bases and the V segment lost 8 bases, leaving 6 bases of the junction unmatched. In germline, CDR1 is SNHLY, CDR2 FYNNEI. The CDR3 runs 14 residues. For the CDR3, the DNA is TGTGCCAGCCACCAGCGGGAGGGAGAAGAGACCCAGTACTTC. It translates to CASHQREGEETQYF.

The J gene is TRBJ2-7, the V gene TRBV30, with 7 bases aligning to TRBD1. With V trimmed by 0 bases and J by 5 bases, 7 bases remained unmatched. This CDR3 has 14 amino acids. Looked up from germline, CDR1 is GTSNPN and CDR2 is SVGIG (reference sequence). Written as DNA, the CDR3 is TGTGCCTGGAGTGTTTCGACAGGGTGCCACGAGCAGTACTTC. It encodes CAWSVSTGCHEQYF.

This chain connects TRBV5-1 to TRBJ1-1; maybe TRBD1 (6 bases). CDR1 is SGHRS and CDR2 is YFSETQ in the germline V gene. Between the trimmed V and J ends, which lost 3 bases and 5 bases, there was a span of 14 bases. There are 14 residues in the CDR3. CDR3 in DNA: TGCGCCAGCAGCTCGGTACAGGGCGGAACTGAAGCTTTCTTT. As protein: CASSSVQGGTEAFF.

The rearrangement uses TRBV5-4 and TRBJ1-2; D is ambiguous. The CDR3 has 15 amino acids. Germline assignment: CDR1 SGHNT and CDR2 YYREEE (reference sequence). The germline V and J ends were trimmed by 2 bases and 4 bases, with 15 bases remaining between them. The DNA of the CDR3 is TGTGCCAGCAGCTTTCAAGCAGGAGAGGGCTATGGCTACACCTTC. Residues: CASSFQAGEGYGYTF.

V is TRBV10-2 and J is TRBJ1-4; 7 bases align to TRBD1. CDR1 is WSHSY, CDR2 SAAADI, per germline. With V trimmed by 2 bases and J by 8 bases, 8 bases remained unmatched. This CDR3 comprises 15 residues. As DNA, the CDR3 is TGCGCCAGCAGTGAGCGGCAGGGGGGATACGAAAAACTGTTTTTT. Translation: CASSERQGGYEKLFF.

The chain uses TRBV30 and TRBJ1-6; D call uncertain. Trimming cost V 0 bases and J 9 bases, with 9 bases left between them. The CDR3 is 13 amino acids. Per the germline V gene, CDR1 is GTSNPN and CDR2 is SVGIG (reference sequence). Here the CDR3 reads CAWSVYGGSPLHF. CDR3 DNA: TGTGCCTGGAGTGTATATGGCGGTTCACCCCTCCACTTT.

The chain uses TRBV5-6 and TRBJ2-5, with TRBD1 identical over 7 bases. Per germline, CDR1 SGHDT and CDR2 YYEEEE. Trimming took 4 bases from V and 4 from J; bases not matched to a gene: 16. The CDR3 length is 17 residues. CDR3 sequence (DNA): TGTGCCAGCAGCCCCTTCTCCGGGACAGATAAACGAGAGACCCAGTACTTC. Translated, it gives CASSPFSGTDKRETQYF.

The chain links TRBV5-1 to TRBJ1-4; D might be TRBD1 (6 bases). The CDR3 is made up of 14 amino acids. V was trimmed by 2 bases and J by 7 bases, leaving 12 bases between them. From germline, CDR1 is SGHRS and CDR2 YFSETQ. CDR3 DNA sequence: TGCGCCAGCAGCTTTTCCAGGGGAGTTGAAAAACTGTTTTTT. Translation gives CASSFSRGVEKLFF.

The rearrangement uses TRBV5-1 and TRBJ2-3, with 10 bases that match TRBD2. The germline CDR1 and CDR2 sequences are SGHRS and YFSETQ. The CDR3 is made up of 13 amino acids. The V segment lost 6 bases and the J segment 5 bases; nucleotides outside the gene matches: 3. The CDR3 DNA follows: TGCGCCAGCACTAGCGGGAGCCAAGATACGCAGTATTTT. Amino acids: CASTSGSQDTQYF. Combining the CDR3 with reference TRBV5-1 and TRBJ2-3 gives the whole variable domain KAGVTQTPRYLIKTRGQQVTLSCSPISGHRSVSWYQQTPGQGLQFLFEYFSETQRNKGNFPGRFSGRQFSNSRSEMNVSTLELGDSALYLCASTSGSQDTQYFGPGTRLTVL.

The chain couples TRBV12-3 or TRBV12-4 to TRBJ1-1; D uncertain. This CDR3 has 12 amino acids. V lost 1 base and J lost 9, with 9 bases in between. CDR3 protein: CASSLVGLQAFF. As DNA, the CDR3 is TGTGCCAGCAGTTTAGTCGGGTTGCAAGCTTTCTTT.

This chain joins TRBV3-1 (or the pseudogene TRBV3-2) and TRBJ2-7; 7 nucleotides line up with TRBD1. CDR1 is LGHDT, CDR2 YNNKEL, per germline (reference sequence). The trim removed 5 bases at V and 4 bases at J, leaving 2 bases unmatched. This CDR3 has 12 residues. Here the CDR3 DNA reads TGTGCCAGCAGCAAACAGGGGTACGAGCAGTACTTC. Translating it yields CASSKQGYEQYF.

The chain joins TRBV19 to TRBJ1-5, with TRBD1 matching 9 bases. The CDR3 sequence is 14 residues long. Germline V CDR1 and CDR2: LNHDA, SQIVND (reference sequence). The J segment lost 5 bases and the V segment lost 5 bases, leaving 4 bases of the junction unmatched. The CDR3 DNA sequence: TGTGCCAGTAGTTCCGGACAGGGGCATCAGCCCCAGCATTTT. This codes for CASSSGQGHQPQHF.

The chain combines TRBV6-6 with TRBJ1-2, with D perhaps TRBD1 (6 bases). Germline CDR1 and CDR2: MNHNY and SVGAGI (reference sequence). The V and J ends lost 6 bases and 3 bases respectively, with 11 bases between them. This CDR3 comprises 13 residues. CDR3 nucleotide sequence: TGTGCCAGCAGCAGGGGATCTGACTATGGCTACACCTTC. Translating it yields CASSRGSDYGYTF.

V gene TRBV9 combines with J gene TRBJ2-3, with D perhaps TRBD2 (6 bases). Per germline, CDR1 SGDLS and CDR2 YYNGEE. The length of the CDR3 is 15 residues. Trimming shortened V by 3 bases and J by 2 bases, and 13 bases separated the two germline ends. DNA of the CDR3: TGTGCCAGCAGCGGACCGGGACTCCACACAGATACGCAGTATTTT. It specifies CASSGPGLHTDTQYF.

The chain is built from TRBV11-3 and TRBJ1-1, with 9 bases fitting TRBD1. CDR3 length: 12 residues. Germline CDR1 SGHNT, CDR2 YENEEA. V shed 3 bases and J 11 bases; nucleotides not matched to a gene: 4. The CDR3 sequence: CASSLGDRVAFF. The CDR3 DNA sequence: TGTGCCAGCAGCTTGGGGGACAGGGTTGCTTTCTTT.